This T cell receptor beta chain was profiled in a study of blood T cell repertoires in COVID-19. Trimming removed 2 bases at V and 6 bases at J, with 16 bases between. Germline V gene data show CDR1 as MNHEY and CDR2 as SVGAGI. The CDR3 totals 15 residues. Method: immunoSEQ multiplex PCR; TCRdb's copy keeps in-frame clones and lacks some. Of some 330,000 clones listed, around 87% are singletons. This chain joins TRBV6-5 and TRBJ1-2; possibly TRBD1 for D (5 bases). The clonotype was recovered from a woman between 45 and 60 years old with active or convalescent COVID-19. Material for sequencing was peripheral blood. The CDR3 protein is CASSYPHAGGNGYTF. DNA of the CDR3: TGTGCCAGCAGTTACCCCCATGCCGGGGGGAATGGCTACACCTTC.